This T cell receptor (beta chain) was identified in a study of T cell changes during pregnancy in multiple sclerosis. Here immunoSEQ multiplex PCR was the method, and the copy in TCRdb shows in-frame clones only, minus some. The sample lists tens of thousands of clones, about 89% occurring once. Germline V gives CDR1 MGHRA, CDR2 YSYEKL. V lost 0 bases, J lost 7 bases, and 9 bases stayed unmatched. The CDR3 sequence is 17 residues long. The rearrangement links TRBV4-1 to TRBJ2-2, with TRBD2 matching 9 bases. Sequencing used peripheral blood, obtained in the second trimester of pregnancy. The receptor was isolated from a female donor with multiple sclerosis, enrolled in a pregnancy study. CDR3 loop: CASSQELGRGGVGELFF. The CDR3 DNA reads as TGCGCCAGCAGCCAAGAATTAGGGCGGGGGGGCGTCGGGGAGCTGTTTTTT.